The 6 T cell receptor beta chains below come from one sample, sequenced in a study of regulatory T cells in long-lasting Graves disease. Time point indicated: newly diagnosed GD, antithyroid drugs for less than 3 months. Following extraction of RNA from PBMCs, that RNA was used to make the TCR library. Arm-PCR of CDR3 regions with iRepertoire HTBI primers generated TCR beta libraries. TCRdb fed the multiplex PCR reads into MiXCR, producing one record per CDR3 protein. The sample carries around 250,000 distinct CDR3 sequences, approximately 20% recorded once. This material consisted of peripheral blood mononuclear cells (PBMCs), taken at new diagnosis, from a patient treated with antithyroid drugs. The receptors originated from a female donor with Graves disease.

This clonotype came up many times. V usage is TRBV27 and J usage is TRBJ2-1; a weak D match, TRBD2 (5 bases). V was pared by 5 bases and J by 9 bases, with 14 bases between. The CDR3 contains 13 residues. Germline CDR1 MNHEY, CDR2 SMNVEV (reference sequence). CDR3 region: CASSDPSRGEQFF. CDR3 in DNA: TGTGCCAGCAGTGATCCGAGCCGGGGTGAGCAGTTCTTC.

This clonotype was recorded many times. This chain joins TRBV24-1 and TRBJ2-3; D perhaps matches TRBD2 (6 bases). Between the trimmed V and J ends, which lost 5 bases and 2 bases, there was a span of 16 bases. CDR1 KGHDR and CDR2 SFDVKD come from the germline V gene. The CDR3 spans 16 residues. The CDR3, as DNA: TGTGCCACCAGTGGCTCCAGGGCGGACTACACAGATACGCAGTATTTT. This sequence encodes CATSGSRADYTDTQYF.

This clonotype was seen at least ten times. This chain links TRBV5-1 with TRBJ2-1; possibly TRBD2 for D (6 bases). CDR3 length: 14 residues. Germline values: CDR1 SGHRS, CDR2 YFSETQ. The ends were cut back, 0 bases at V and 8 bases at J, with 12 bases in the middle. CDR3 residues: CASSLGTNDDEQFF. The CDR3 bases are TGCGCCAGCAGCTTGGGGACTAATGACGATGAGCAGTTCTTC. The full variable domain, completed using reference TRBV5-1 and TRBJ2-1, is KAGVTQTPRYLIKTRGQQVTLSCSPISGHRSVSWYQQTPGQGLQFLFEYFSETQRNKGNFPGRFSGRQFSNSRSEMNVSTLELGDSALYLCASSLGTNDDEQFFGPGTRLTVL.

In this sample, this clonotype turned up many times. V is TRBV7-3 and J is TRBJ1-6; D is perhaps TRBD1 (6 bases). CDR3 length: 13 amino acids. The germline gives CDR1 SGHTA, CDR2 FQGTGA. V lost 1 base, J lost 11 bases, and 9 bases lay in between. CDR3 residues: CASSLSRQAPLHF. The CDR3 nucleotides read TGTGCCAGCAGCTTAAGTCGACAGGCACCCCTCCACTTT.

This clonotype was recorded at least ten times. Just one base apart from a much larger clone, this may be a read error. CDR3 protein: CASSKGQRTNYGYTF. The CDR3 DNA follows: TGTGCCAGCAGTAAGGGACAGCGAACTAACTATGGCTACACCTTC. The J gene is TRBJ1-2, the V gene TRBV2, with 7 bases identical to TRBD1. The CDR3 runs 15 residues. Germline CDR1 SNHLY, CDR2 FYNNEI. With 5 bases clipped from V and 0 bases from J, the junction kept 6 bases outside the gene matches. The whole variable domain, remainder taken from reference TRBV2 and TRBJ1-2, is EPEVTQTPSHQVTQMGQEVILRCVPISNHLYFYWYRQILGQKVEFLVSFYNNEISEKSEIFDDQFSVERPDGSNFTLKIRSTKLEDSAMYFCASSKGQRTNYGYTFGSGTRLTVV.

The gene calls are TRBV20-1 and TRBJ1-5; 7 bases map to TRBD1. In germline, CDR1 is DFQATT, CDR2 SNEGSKA (reference sequence). The V and J ends lost 5 bases and 4 bases, in that order; junction bases with no gene match: 5. The CDR3 is 13 amino acids. The CDR3 nucleotides read TGCAGTGCTGCCGCGACAGGGAATCAGCCCCAGCATTTT. Translation: CSAAATGNQPQHF.